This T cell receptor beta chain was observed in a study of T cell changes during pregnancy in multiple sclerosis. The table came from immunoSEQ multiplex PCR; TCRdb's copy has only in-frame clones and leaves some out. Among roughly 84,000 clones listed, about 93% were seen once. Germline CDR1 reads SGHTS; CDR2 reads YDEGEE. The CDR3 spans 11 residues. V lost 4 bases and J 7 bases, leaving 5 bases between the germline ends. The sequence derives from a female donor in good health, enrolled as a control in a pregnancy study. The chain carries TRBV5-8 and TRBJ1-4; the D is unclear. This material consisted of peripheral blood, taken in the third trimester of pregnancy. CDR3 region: CASSPREKLFF. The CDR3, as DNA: TGTGCCAGCAGCCCTCGTGAAAAACTGTTTTTT. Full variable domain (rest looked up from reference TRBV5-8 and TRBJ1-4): EAGVTQSPTHLIKTRGQQATLRCSPISGHTSVYWYQQALGLGLQFLLWYDEGEERNRGNFPPRFSGRQFPNYSSELNVNALELEDSALYLCASSPREKLFFGSGTQLSVL.